Listed below are T cell receptor beta chains from one sample, sequenced in a study of CD4+ T cells in melanoma. Data came from immunoSEQ multiplex PCR; TCRdb stores just in-frame clones and leaves some out. The top ten clones hold approximately 9.8% of a sample with roughly 21,000 clones, around 78% of them seen once. The receptors originated from a human donor with melanoma. Each CDR3 is given with its conserved first and last residue. Each record gives: V gene, D gene, clone size, J gene, CDR3 protein, CDR3 DNA. A D gene is named only where the DNA matches it firmly. Rows give clone size only sometimes, using once, few, many, or a class for an expanded clone.

TRBV9	-	-	TRBJ2-2	CASSVNKAGVNTGELFF	TGTGCCAGCAGCGTAAATAAGGCAGGGGTGAACACCGGGGAGCTGTTTTTT
TRBV9	TRBD1	few	TRBJ2-2	CASSALQQGPALFF	TGTGCCAGCAGCGCCCTCCAACAGGGGCCTGCGCTGTTTTTT
TRBV5-1	-	-	TRBJ2-4	CASSDGFVTGVIIAKNIQYF	TGCGCCAGCAGTGACGGTTTTGTAACGGGGGTAATCATAGCCAAAAACATTCAGTACTTC
TRBV5-1	-	-	TRBJ1-5	CASSLNEGQPQHF	TGCGCCAGCAGCTTGAACGAGGGGCAGCCCCAGCATTTT
TRBV5-1	-	-	TRBJ2-7	CASSLGDIIGEQYF	TGCGCCAGCAGCTTAGGGGACATTATCGGCGAGCAGTACTTC
TRBV5-1	-	-	TRBJ1-1	CASSWGHSGTEAFF	TGCGCCAGCAGCTGGGGTCATTCCGGAACTGAAGCTTTCTTT
TRBV5-1	TRBD2	once	TRBJ2-5	CASSPAGGIQETQYF	TGCGCCAGCAGCCCTGCGGGGGGGATTCAAGAGACCCAGTACTTC
TRBV7-2	-	-	TRBJ2-1	CASSPLFGFSEQFF	TGTGCCAGCAGCCCGTTATTCGGTTTTAGCGAGCAGTTCTTC
TRBV4-1	-	-	TRBJ2-1	CASSPRRGNEQFF	TGCGCCAGCAGCCCCAGACGGGGGAATGAGCAGTTCTTC
TRBV6-6	-	-	TRBJ1-1	CASSYRQAAEAFF	TGTGCCAGCAGTTACAGGCAGGCCGCTGAAGCTTTCTTT
TRBV2	TRBD1	-	TRBJ2-1	CASNTVGGTYNEQFF	TGTGCCAGCAACACAGTAGGGGGCACCTACAATGAGCAGTTCTTC
TRBV1	-	-	TRBJ2-7	CTSSRNLVGVISYEQYF	TGCACCAGCAGCCGCAACCTCGTAGGGGTGATCTCCTACGAGCAGTACTTC
TRBV13	TRBD1	-	TRBJ2-5	CASSATGGLQTQYF	TGTGCCAGCAGCGCGACAGGGGGCTTGCAGACCCAGTACTTC
TRBV15	TRBD2	-	TRBJ2-5	CATSREKTSGAETQYF	TGTGCCACCAGCAGAGAGAAGACTAGCGGGGCAGAGACCCAGTACTTC
TRBV4-1	TRBD2	-	TRBJ2-1	CASSQDHRTSRPNEQFF	TGCGCCAGCAGCCAGGATCACCGGACTAGCCGTCCAAATGAGCAGTTCTTC
TRBV2	-	-	TRBJ1-2	CASIRSWDYGYTF	TGTGCCAGCATTAGAAGTTGGGACTATGGCTACACCTTC
TRBV5-1	-	-	TRBJ2-5	CASSLPGEETQYF	TGCGCCAGCAGCCTGCCCGGAGAAGAGACCCAGTACTTC
TRBV11-2	TRBD1	-	TRBJ1-1	CASSTDRVKVTEAFF	TGTGCCAGCAGCACGGACAGGGTGAAGGTCACTGAAGCTTTCTTT
TRBV6-1	-	medium-sized	TRBJ1-6	CASSERGYNSPLHF	TGTGCCAGCAGTGAGAGGGGCTATAATTCACCCCTCCACTTT
TRBV4-1	-	-	TRBJ2-1	CASRRGPSGAWGNEQFF	TGCGCCAGCAGGCGCGGTCCCTCAGGGGCATGGGGTAATGAGCAGTTCTTC
TRBV2	-	once	TRBJ2-7	CANRPSNPYEQYF	TGTGCCAATAGACCGTCGAACCCTTACGAGCAGTACTTC
TRBV5-1	-	-	TRBJ1-3	CASSLPGLSGNTIYF	TGCGCCAGCAGCTTGCCAGGGCTCTCTGGAAACACCATATATTTT
TRBV6-1	-	once	TRBJ2-1	CASSATVYNEQFF	TGTGCCAGCAGTGCCACAGTTTACAATGAGCAGTTCTTC
TRBV10-1	-	once	TRBJ2-3	CASSGFEGSSTDTQYF	TGCGCCAGCAGTGGTTTCGAGGGTTCGAGCACAGATACGCAGTATTTT
TRBV18	-	-	TRBJ2-1	CASSLRARNEQFF	TGTGCCAGCTCACTACGGGCGAGGAATGAGCAGTTCTTC
TRBV15	TRBD2	-	TRBJ2-3	CATRRLGGGLTDTQYF	TGTGCCACCCGAAGACTCGGCGGGGGGCTCACAGATACGCAGTATTTT
TRBV5-1	-	-	TRBJ1-2	CASSLMMGTGYTF	TGCGCCAGCAGCTTGATGATGGGGACGGGCTACACCTTC
TRBV6-1	-	few	TRBJ2-1	CASSGGYNEQFF	TGTGCCAGCAGTGGTGGTTACAATGAGCAGTTCTTC
TRBV6-6	TRBD1	-	TRBJ2-7	CASSWPGQGAAHEQYF	TGTGCCAGCAGTTGGCCGGGACAGGGGGCGGCCCACGAGCAGTACTTC
TRBV2	-	-	TRBJ2-5	CASSEDSPTGTQYF	TGTGCCAGCAGTGAGGACAGTCCTACGGGGACCCAGTACTTC
TRBV4-2	-	-	TRBJ1-2	CASSQDGTGIYGYTF	TGTGCCAGCAGCCAAGATGGGACGGGGATCTATGGCTACACCTTC
TRBV14	-	few	TRBJ2-5	CASSQRTTQETQYF	TGTGCCAGCAGCCAACGGACTACCCAAGAGACCCAGTACTTC
TRBV6-6	TRBD2	-	TRBJ2-7	CASSPTSGGLYEQYF	TGTGCCAGCAGTCCGACTAGCGGGGGGTTATACGAGCAGTACTTC
TRBV5-1	TRBD1	-	TRBJ2-1	CASSLQGALYNEQFF	TGCGCCAGCAGCTTGCAGGGGGCTCTGTACAATGAGCAGTTCTTC
TRBV11-2	-	-	TRBJ1-1	CASSLEATEAFF	TGTGCCAGCAGCTTAGAGGCCACTGAAGCTTTCTTT
TRBV29-1	TRBD1	-	TRBJ2-3	CSVVAGGRADTQYF	TGCAGCGTTGTGGCAGGGGGAAGGGCAGATACGCAGTATTTT
TRBV7-8	-	-	TRBJ2-4	CASSSYRFPGGVAKNIQYF	TGTGCCAGCAGCTCTTATAGGTTTCCAGGCGGAGTAGCCAAAAACATTCAGTACTTC
TRBV14	TRBD1	-	TRBJ1-1	CASSQALLRQGETFF	TGTGCCAGCAGCCAAGCCCTACTTAGACAGGGCGAGACTTTCTTT
TRBV11-1	-	-	TRBJ2-3	CASSFRGGAPDTQYF	TGTGCCAGCAGCTTTCGAGGGGGGGCCCCAGATACGCAGTATTTT
TRBV5-4	TRBD1	-	TRBJ2-2	CASSTPDRGNTGELFF	TGTGCCAGCAGCACTCCGGACAGGGGGAACACCGGGGAGCTGTTTTTT
TRBV11-2	-	-	TRBJ1-2	CASSPQLGQRYGYTF	TGTGCCAGCAGCCCGCAATTAGGACAGCGGTATGGCTACACCTTC
TRBV9	-	-	TRBJ2-2	CASSVAVDTGELFF	TGTGCCAGCAGCGTAGCGGTCGACACCGGGGAGCTGTTTTTT
TRBV4-1	-	-	TRBJ1-4	CASSRIPVVTNEKLFF	TGCGCCAGCAGCCGCATCCCCGTTGTTACTAATGAAAAACTGTTTTTT
TRBV19	TRBD1	-	TRBJ2-5	CASSMDRQETQYF	TGTGCCAGTAGTATGGACAGGCAAGAGACCCAGTACTTC
TRBV5-4	-	-	TRBJ2-3	CASSLPPRGHSDTQYF	TGTGCCAGCAGCTTGCCCCCCCGGGGGCACTCAGATACGCAGTATTTT
TRBV7-2	-	-	TRBJ1-1	CASSLPYGAGTEAFF	TGTGCCAGCAGCTTGCCGTATGGGGCTGGAACTGAAGCTTTCTTT
TRBV2	-	-	TRBJ1-4	CASSEGRLNEKLFF	TGTGCCAGCAGTGAAGGACGGCTTAATGAAAAACTGTTTTTT
TRBV5-4	TRBD1	-	TRBJ2-2	CASSPWTGTIGELFF	TGTGCCAGCAGCCCGTGGACAGGGACGATCGGGGAGCTGTTTTTT